This T cell receptor beta chain is drawn from a study of cytomegalovirus exposure and HLA in healthy donors. Germline CDR1 is LNHDA and CDR2 is SQIVND (reference sequence). The ends were cut back, 7 bases at V and 0 bases at J, with 12 bases in the middle. This CDR3 is built from 14 residues. Both 60 Vbeta primers and 13 Jbeta primers went into the PCR. Generated by immunoSEQ multiplex PCR, the TCRdb table keeps only in-frame clones and is missing some. The sample holds about 59,000 clones, 80% seen once. What was sequenced was PBMCs. J is TRBJ1-1 and V is TRBV19, with D tentatively TRBD1 (5 bases). This TCR was recovered from a woman aged 35 to 49 in good health and CMV-seronegative. The CDR3, as DNA: TGTGCCAGTACCCCGACAGACATGAACACTGAAGCTTTCTTT. Amino acid sequence: CASTPTDMNTEAFF.